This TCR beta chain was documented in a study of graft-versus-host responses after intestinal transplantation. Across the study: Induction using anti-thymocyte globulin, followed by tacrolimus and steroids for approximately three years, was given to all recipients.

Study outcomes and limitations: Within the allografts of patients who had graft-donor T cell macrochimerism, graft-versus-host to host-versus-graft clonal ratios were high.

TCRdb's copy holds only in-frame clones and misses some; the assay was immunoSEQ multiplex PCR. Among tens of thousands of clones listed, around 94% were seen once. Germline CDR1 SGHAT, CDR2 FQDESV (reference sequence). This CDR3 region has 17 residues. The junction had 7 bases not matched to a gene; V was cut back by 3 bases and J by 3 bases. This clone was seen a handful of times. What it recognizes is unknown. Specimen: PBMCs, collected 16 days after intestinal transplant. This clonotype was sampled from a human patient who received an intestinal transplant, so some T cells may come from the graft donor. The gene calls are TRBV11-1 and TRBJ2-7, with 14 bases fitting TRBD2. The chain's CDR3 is CASSLGTSGRAGYEQYF. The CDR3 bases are TGTGCCAGCAGCTTGGGGACTAGCGGGAGAGCAGGCTACGAGCAGTACTTC.